This T cell receptor beta chain is drawn from a study of vaccination effects on CD4 cells after COVID-19. Study-level findings and limits: Researchers report that only 1 of 255 vaccine-induced clones in healthy vaccinees cross-reacted with common cold coronaviruses. Clones of infection and vaccine origin contracted markedly late after vaccination. Only a few convalescent patients and no early post-infection timepoints featured in the study.

Using immunoSEQ multiplex PCR, the repertoire was profiled, and TCRdb retains in-frame clones only, with some absent. The profile shows about 41,000 clones, around 70% of them singletons. Antigen-specific CD4+ T cell clonotypes were called by their expansion after viral peptide-pool culture in ViraFEST. Following 10 days of culture, CD4+ T cells were isolated. In the vaccine recipients, nucleocapsid antibodies were negative and there was no prior SARS-CoV-2 infection. A few million PBMC per well were cultured with around 9.1 IU/ml IL-2 and about 9.8 ug/ml peptides. Germline loops: CDR1 KGHSH, CDR2 LQKENI. Trimming took 0 bases from V and 0 from J, leaving 12 bases between them. This CDR3 has 18 amino acids. Remarks on this clone: No antigen is known for it.

This chain uses TRBV18 with TRBJ2-6; D gene uncertain. This material consisted of CD4+ T cells from PBMCs cultured with HCoV-OC43 spike peptides, taken before COVID-19 vaccination. Noted subset: HCoV-OC43 spike overlapping peptide pool stimulation. The sequence came from a human donor who received a COVID-19 vaccine. The CDR3 loop reads CASSPPRYNYSGANVLTF. CDR3 coding DNA: TGTGCCAGCTCACCACCGCGGTATAACTACTCTGGGGCCAACGTCCTGACTTTC.